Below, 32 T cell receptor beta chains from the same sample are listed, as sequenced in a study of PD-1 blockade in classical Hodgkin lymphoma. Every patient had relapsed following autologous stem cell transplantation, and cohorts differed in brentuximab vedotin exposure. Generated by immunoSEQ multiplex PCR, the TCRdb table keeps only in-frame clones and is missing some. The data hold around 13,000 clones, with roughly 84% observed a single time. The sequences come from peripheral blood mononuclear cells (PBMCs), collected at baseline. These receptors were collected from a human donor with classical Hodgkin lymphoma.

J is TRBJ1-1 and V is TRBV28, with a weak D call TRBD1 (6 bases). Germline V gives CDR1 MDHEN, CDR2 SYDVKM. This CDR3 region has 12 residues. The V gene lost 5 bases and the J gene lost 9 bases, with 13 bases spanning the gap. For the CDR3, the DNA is TGTGCCAGCAGTCCCCGACAGGAGAAAGCTTTCTTT. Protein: CASSPRQEKAFF.

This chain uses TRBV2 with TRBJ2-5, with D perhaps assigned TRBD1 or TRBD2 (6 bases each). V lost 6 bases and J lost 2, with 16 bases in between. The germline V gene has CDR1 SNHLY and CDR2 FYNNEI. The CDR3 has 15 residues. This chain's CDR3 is CASRERTGTQETQYF. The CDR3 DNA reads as TGTGCCAGCAGGGAAAGAACAGGGACTCAAGAGACCCAGTACTTC.

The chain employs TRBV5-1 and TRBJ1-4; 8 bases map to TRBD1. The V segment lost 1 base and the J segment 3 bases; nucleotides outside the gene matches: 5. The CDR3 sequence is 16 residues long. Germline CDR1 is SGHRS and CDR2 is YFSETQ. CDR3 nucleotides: TGCGCCAGCAGCTTGACCTCAGGGGGCCCTAATGAAAAACTGTTTTTT. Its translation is CASSLTSGGPNEKLFF.

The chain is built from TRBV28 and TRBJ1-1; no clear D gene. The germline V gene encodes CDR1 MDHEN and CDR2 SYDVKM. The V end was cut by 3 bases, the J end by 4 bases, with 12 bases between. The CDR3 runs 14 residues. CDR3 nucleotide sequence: TGTGCCAGCAGTTTGGCCCCCCCGCTCACTGAAGCTTTCTTT. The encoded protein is CASSLAPPLTEAFF. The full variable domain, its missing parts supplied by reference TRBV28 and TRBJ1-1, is DVKVTQSSRYLVKRTGEKVFLECVQDMDHENMFWYRQDPGLGLRLIYFSYDVKMKEKGDIPEGYSVSREKKERFSLILESASTNQTSMYLCASSLAPPLTEAFFGQGTRLTVV.

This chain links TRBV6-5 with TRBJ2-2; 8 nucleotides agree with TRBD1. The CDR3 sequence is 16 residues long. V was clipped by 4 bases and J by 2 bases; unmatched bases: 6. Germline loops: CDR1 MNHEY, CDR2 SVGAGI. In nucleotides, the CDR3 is TGTGCCAGCAGTTCCCGACAGGGGCCAAACACCGGGGAGCTGTTTTTT. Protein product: CASSSRQGPNTGELFF.

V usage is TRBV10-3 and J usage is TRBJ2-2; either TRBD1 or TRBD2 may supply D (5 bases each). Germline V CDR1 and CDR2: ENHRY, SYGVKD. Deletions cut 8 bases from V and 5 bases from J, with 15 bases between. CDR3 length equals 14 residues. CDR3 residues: CAIDGSEGTGELFF. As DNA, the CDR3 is TGTGCCATCGACGGCAGCGAGGGGACCGGGGAGCTGTTTTTT.

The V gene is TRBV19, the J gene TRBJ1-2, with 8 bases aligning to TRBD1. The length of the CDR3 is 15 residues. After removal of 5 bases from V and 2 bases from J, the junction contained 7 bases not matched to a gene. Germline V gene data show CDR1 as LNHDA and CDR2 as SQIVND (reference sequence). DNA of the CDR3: TGTGCCAGTAGTGTCCAGACAGGGGCAAACTATGGCTACACCTTC. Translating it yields CASSVQTGANYGYTF.

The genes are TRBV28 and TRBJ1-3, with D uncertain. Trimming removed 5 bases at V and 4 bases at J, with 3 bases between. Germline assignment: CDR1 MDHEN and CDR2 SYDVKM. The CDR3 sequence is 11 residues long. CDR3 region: CASSPGNTIYF. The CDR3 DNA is TGTGCCAGCAGTCCCGGAAACACCATATATTTT.

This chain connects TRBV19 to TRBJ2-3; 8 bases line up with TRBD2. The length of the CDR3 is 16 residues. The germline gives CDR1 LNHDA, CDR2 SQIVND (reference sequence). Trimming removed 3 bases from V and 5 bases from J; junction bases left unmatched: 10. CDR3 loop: CASSMVFGTRIDTQYF. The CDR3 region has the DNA TGTGCCAGTAGTATGGTTTTTGGGACTAGAATAGATACGCAGTATTTT.

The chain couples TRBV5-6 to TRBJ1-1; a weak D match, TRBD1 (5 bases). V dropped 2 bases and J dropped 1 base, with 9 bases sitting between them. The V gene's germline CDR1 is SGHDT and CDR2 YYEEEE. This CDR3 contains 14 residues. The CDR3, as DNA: TGTGCCAGCAGCTTTCTCGGGACGAACACTGAAGCTTTCTTT. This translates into CASSFLGTNTEAFF.

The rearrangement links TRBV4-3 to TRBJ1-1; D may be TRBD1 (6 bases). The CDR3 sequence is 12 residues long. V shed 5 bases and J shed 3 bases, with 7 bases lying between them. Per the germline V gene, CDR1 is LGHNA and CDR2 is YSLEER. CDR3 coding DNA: TGCGCCAGCAGCAGGGGGGACACTGAAGCTTTCTTT. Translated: CASSRGDTEAFF.

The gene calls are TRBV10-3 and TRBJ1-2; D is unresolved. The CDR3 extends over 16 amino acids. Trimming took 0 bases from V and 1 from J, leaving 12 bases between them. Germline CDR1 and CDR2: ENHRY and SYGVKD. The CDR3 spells CAISESPTSGNYGYTF. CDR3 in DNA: TGTGCCATCAGTGAGTCGCCGACCTCGGGTAACTATGGCTACACCTTC.

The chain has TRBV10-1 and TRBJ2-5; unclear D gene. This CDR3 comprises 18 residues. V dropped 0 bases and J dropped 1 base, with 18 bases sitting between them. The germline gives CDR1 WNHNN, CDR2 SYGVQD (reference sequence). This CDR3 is CASSESRLSCNLQETQYF. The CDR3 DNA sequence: TGCGCCAGCAGTGAGTCGAGGTTGAGTTGTAACCTCCAAGAGACCCAGTACTTC.

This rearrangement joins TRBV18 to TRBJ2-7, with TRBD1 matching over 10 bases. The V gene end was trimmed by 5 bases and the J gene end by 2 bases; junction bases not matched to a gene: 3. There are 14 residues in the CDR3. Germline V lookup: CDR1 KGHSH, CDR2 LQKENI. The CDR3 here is CASSGDRGTYEQYF. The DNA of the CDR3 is TGTGCCAGCTCAGGGGACAGGGGTACCTACGAGCAGTACTTC.

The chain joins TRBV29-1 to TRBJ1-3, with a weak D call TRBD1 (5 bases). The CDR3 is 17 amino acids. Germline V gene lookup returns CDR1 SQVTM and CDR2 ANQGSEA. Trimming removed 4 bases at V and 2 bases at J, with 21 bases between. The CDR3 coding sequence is TGCAGCGTTGCGGGGGGTCCGGGTGACAGACCTGGAAACACCATATATTTT. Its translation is CSVAGGPGDRPGNTIYF.

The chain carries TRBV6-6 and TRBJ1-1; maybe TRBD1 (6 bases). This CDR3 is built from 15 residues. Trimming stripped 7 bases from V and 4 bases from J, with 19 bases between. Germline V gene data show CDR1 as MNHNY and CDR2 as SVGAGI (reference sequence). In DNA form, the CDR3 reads TGTGCCAGCAATGACATACCGCAGGGGAGCACTGAAGCTTTCTTT. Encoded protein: CASNDIPQGSTEAFF.

The CDR3 sequence: CASSSGLPPFGDTQYF. For the CDR3, the DNA is TGTGCCAGCAGTTCGGGACTACCCCCCTTCGGAGATACGCAGTATTTT. The chain uses TRBV27 and TRBJ2-3; 7 nucleotides line up with TRBD2. Germline CDR1 MNHEY, CDR2 SMNVEV (reference sequence). The CDR3 is 16 residues long. With V trimmed by 4 bases and J by 5 bases, 12 bases remained unmatched.

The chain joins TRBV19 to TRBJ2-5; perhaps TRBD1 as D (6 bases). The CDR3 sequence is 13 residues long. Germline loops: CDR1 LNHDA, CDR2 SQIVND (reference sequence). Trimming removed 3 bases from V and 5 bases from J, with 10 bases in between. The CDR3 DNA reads TGTGCCAGTAGTATTTGGGGGCCGGAGACCCAGTACTTC. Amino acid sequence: CASSIWGPETQYF.

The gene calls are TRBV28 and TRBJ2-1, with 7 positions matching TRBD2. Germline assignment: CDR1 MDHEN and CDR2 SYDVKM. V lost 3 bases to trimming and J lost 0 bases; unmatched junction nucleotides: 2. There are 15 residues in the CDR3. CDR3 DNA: TGTGCCAGCAGTTTTCTAGCGGTCTCCTACAATGAGCAGTTCTTC. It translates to CASSFLAVSYNEQFF.

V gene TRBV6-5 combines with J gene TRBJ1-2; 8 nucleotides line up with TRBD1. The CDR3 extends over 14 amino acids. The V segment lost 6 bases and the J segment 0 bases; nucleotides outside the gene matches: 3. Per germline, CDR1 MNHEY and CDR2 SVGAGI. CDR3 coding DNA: TGTGCCAGCAGGGCGACAGGGGCTAACTATGGCTACACCTTC. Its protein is CASRATGANYGYTF.

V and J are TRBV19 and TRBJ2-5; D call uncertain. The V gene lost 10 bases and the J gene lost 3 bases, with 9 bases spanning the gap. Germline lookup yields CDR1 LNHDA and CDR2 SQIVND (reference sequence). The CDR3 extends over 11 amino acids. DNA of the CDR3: TGTGCCACCACAGAAGAAGAGACCCAGTACTTC. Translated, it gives CATTEEETQYF.

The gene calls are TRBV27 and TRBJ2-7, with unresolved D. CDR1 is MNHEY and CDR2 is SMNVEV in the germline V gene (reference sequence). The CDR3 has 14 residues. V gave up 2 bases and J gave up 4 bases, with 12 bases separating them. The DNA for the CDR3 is TGTGCCAGCAGTTTAATAGGCCCGCGATACGAGCAGTACTTC. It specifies CASSLIGPRYEQYF.

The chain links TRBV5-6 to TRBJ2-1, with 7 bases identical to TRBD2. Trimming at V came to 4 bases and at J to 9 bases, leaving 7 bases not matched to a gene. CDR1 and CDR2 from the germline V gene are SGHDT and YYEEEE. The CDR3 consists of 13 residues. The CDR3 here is CASSPGLVAEQFF. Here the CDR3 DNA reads TGTGCCAGCAGCCCTGGACTAGTCGCTGAGCAGTTCTTC.

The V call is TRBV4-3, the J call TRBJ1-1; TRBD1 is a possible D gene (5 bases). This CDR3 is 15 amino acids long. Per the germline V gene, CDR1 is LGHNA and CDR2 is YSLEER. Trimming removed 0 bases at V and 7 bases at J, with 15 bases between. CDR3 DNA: TGCGCCAGCAGCCAAGATCCTGGGGGGGGGAGTGAAGCTTTCTTT. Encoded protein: CASSQDPGGGSEAFF.

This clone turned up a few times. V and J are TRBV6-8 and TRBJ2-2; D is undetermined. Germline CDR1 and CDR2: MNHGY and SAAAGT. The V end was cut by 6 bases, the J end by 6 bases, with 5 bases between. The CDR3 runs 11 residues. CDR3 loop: CASRAPGELFF. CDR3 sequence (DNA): TGTGCCAGCAGAGCCCCCGGGGAGCTGTTTTTT.

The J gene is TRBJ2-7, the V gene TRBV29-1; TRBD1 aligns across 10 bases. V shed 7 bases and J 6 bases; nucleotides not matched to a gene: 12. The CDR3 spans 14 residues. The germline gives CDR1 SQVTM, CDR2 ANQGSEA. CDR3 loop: CSATPGQGFTEQYF. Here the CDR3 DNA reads TGCAGCGCTACCCCGGGACAGGGGTTTACCGAGCAGTACTTC.

Here the CDR3 DNA reads TGTGCCAGCAGTGACTCGACTACCGGGGAGCTGTTTTTT. The encoded protein is CASSDSTTGELFF. The rearrangement links TRBV6-4 to TRBJ2-2; D unresolved. Germline V CDR1 and CDR2: MRHNA, SNTAGT. This CDR3 comprises 13 residues. The V gene lost 0 bases and the J gene lost 5 bases, with 4 bases spanning the gap.

The CDR3 reads CASGRDGGRTEAFF. CDR3 bases: TGTGCCAGCGGAAGGGACGGAGGAAGAACTGAAGCTTTCTTT. The rearrangement links TRBV5-5 to TRBJ1-1; D possibly corresponds to TRBD1 (5 bases). The CDR3 is 14 residues long. Germline CDR1 SGHKS, CDR2 YYEKEE (reference sequence). V lost 7 bases and J 5 bases, leaving 18 bases between the germline ends.

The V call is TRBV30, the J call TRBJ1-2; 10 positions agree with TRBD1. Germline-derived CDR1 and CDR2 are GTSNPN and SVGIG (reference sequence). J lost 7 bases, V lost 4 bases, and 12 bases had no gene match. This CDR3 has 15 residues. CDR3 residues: CAWKAPGQGRGGYTF. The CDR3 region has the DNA TGTGCCTGGAAGGCCCCGGGACAGGGGAGAGGTGGCTACACCTTC.

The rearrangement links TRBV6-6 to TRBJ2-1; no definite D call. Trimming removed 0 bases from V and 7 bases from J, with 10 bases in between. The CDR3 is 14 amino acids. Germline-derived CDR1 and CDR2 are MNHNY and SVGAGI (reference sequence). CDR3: CASSYSSQLNEQFF. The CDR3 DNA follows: TGTGCCAGCAGTTACTCGAGTCAGCTGAATGAGCAGTTCTTC.

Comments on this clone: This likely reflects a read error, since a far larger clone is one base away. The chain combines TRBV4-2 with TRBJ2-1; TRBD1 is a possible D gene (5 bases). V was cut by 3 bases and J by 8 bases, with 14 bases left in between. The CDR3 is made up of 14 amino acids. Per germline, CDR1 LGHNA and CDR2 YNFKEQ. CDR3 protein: CASSQESRGYEQFF. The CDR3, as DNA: TGTGCCAGCAGCCAGGAATCAAGGGGCTATGAGCAGTTCTTC.

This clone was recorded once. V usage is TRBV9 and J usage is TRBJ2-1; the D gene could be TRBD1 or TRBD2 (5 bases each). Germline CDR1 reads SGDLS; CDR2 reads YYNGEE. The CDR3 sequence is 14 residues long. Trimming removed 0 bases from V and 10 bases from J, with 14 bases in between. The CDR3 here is CASSVGGSEGEQFF. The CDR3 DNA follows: TGTGCCAGCAGCGTAGGAGGTAGCGAGGGGGAGCAGTTCTTC.